This T cell receptor beta chain was sequenced for a study of OX40 agonist ivuxolimab in advanced cancers. Data came from immunoSEQ multiplex PCR; TCRdb stores just in-frame clones and leaves some out. The data show under 70,000 clones, approximately 90% seen once. With 4 bases removed from V and 4 bases from J, the gap between germline ends came to 1 base. The germline CDR1 and CDR2 sequences are WSHSY and SAAADI. The CDR3 consists of 10 residues. Study-level results: At 0.1 to 3.0 mg/kg, clonal expansion of CD4+ and CD8+ blood T cells had occurred by week 6.

Comments on this clone: Its antigen is not identified.

This chain uses TRBV10-2 with TRBJ2-5; D remains unclear. Sequenced here: CD4+ or CD8+ T cells sorted from blood, sampled in a trial of the OX40 agonist ivuxolimab. The receptor was isolated from an adult with an advanced solid tumor such as melanoma, head and neck, liver or kidney cancer. The CDR3 nucleotides read TGCGCCAGCAGTGGAGAGACCCAGTACTTC. This sequence encodes CASSGETQYF.